Following are 23 T cell receptor beta chains from one sample sequenced in a study of blood T cells in healthy people across ages (dated by TCRdb to between 2014 and 2017). Receptor amplification or capture employed 5' RACE. Reads for this sample came from an Illumina HiSeq 2500. The second PCR ran for roughly 7 to 12 cycles and used a J-beta primer mix along with a sample-barcoded 5' primer. The public reads were reprocessed in TCRdb via fastp at Q25 and MiXCR, keeping in-frame beta chains. Each record represents a unique CDR3 protein, reported with the most common genes and DNA among its rows. This sample holds 450,000 to 650,000 distinct CDR3 sequences; about 25% were observed only once. The ten largest clones represent just under 9% of the sample. The same data also went into a second study, on T cells of mothers and their children.

Input material: blood. Source of these receptors: a boy younger than 18 in good health.

Concerning this clonotype: The junction shows a germline mismatch at one end, possibly a read error. The chain combines TRBV7-3 with TRBJ1-2; D possibly corresponds to TRBD1 (6 bases). From germline, CDR1 is SGHTA and CDR2 FQGTGA. The CDR3 is 14 amino acids. Written as DNA, the CDR3 is TGTGCCAGCAGCTTATCGGGGGGGGCACATGGTTACACCTTC. This encodes CASSLSGGAHGYTF.

The sample holds a few counts of this clonotype. No DNA is shown, since the ends of the CDR3 on it are uncertain; the CDR3 is the one TCRdb lists. The J gene is TRBJ1-4, the V gene TRBV28; the table calls TRBD1, which could not be checked here. Germline V gene data show CDR1 as MDHEN and CDR2 as SYDVKM. Counting both end residues, the CDR3 totals 15 amino acids. CDR3 amino acids: CASTFGAGGSEKLFF.

The chain carries TRBV7-6 and TRBJ2-1; maybe TRBD2 (5 bases). The CDR3 has 14 residues. Germline V gene sequence: CDR1 SGHVS, CDR2 FNYEAQ. V lost 7 bases and J lost 2, with 12 bases in between. CDR3 coding DNA: TGTGCCAGCACCCAAGGGAGTGCCTACAATGAGCAGTTCTTC. Its protein product is CASTQGSAYNEQFF.

This clonotype was observed a few times. The chain couples TRBV20-1 to TRBJ2-7, with D hard to call. Germline values: CDR1 DFQATT, CDR2 SNEGSKA (reference sequence). V was trimmed by 0 bases and J by 4 bases, leaving 4 bases between them. The CDR3 length is 11 residues. The CDR3 region is CSARDHYEQYF. Written as DNA, the CDR3 is TGCAGTGCTAGAGATCATTACGAGCAGTACTTC.

The rearrangement joins TRBV20-1 to TRBJ2-1; D unclear. The germline V gene encodes CDR1 DFQATT and CDR2 SNEGSKA (reference sequence). This CDR3 is 14 amino acids long. V dropped 5 bases and J dropped 7 bases, with 18 bases sitting between them. Here the CDR3 reads CSASGLTPMNEQFF. CDR3 nucleotide sequence: TGCAGTGCTTCGGGCCTGACTCCGATGAATGAGCAGTTCTTC.

This clonotype was detected a few times. V is TRBV5-5 and J is TRBJ2-1, with D perhaps matching TRBD1 (6 bases). V lost 3 bases to trimming and J lost 8 bases, with 15 bases between them. CDR1 SGHKS and CDR2 YYEKEE come from the germline V gene (reference sequence). CDR3 length equals 14 residues. CDR3 in amino acids: CASSWTVQGDEQFF. CDR3 bases: TGTGCCAGCAGCTGGACAGTACAGGGCGATGAGCAGTTCTTC.

This clonotype has more than one count but fewer than ten. The chain carries TRBV28 and TRBJ2-7, with D possibly TRBD1 on 6 matching bases. V gave up 6 bases and J gave up 0 bases, with 9 bases separating them. CDR3 length: 13 residues. In germline, CDR1 is MDHEN, CDR2 SYDVKM. The CDR3 DNA follows: TGTGCCAGCAGACAGGGCCACTCCTACGAGCAGTACTTC. This codes for CASRQGHSYEQYF.

V and J are TRBV7-2 and TRBJ1-4; D is possibly TRBD1 (5 bases). The CDR3 runs to 14 residues. Germline loops: CDR1 SGHTA, CDR2 FQGNSA. Trimming cost V 7 bases and J 8 bases, with 17 bases left between them. CDR3 loop: CASTYGGGGEKLFF. CDR3 sequence (DNA): TGTGCCAGCACCTATGGGGGTGGGGGGGAAAAACTGTTTTTT.

This chain connects TRBV6-5 to TRBJ2-7; unclear D gene. This CDR3 has 14 residues. Germline values: CDR1 MNHEY, CDR2 SVGAGI. V was shortened by 5 bases and J by 4 bases, with 15 bases between the two germline ends. The CDR3 DNA is TGTGCCAGCAGTCACCTTAGGGTAGGATACGAGCAGTACTTC. The encoded protein is CASSHLRVGYEQYF.

The chain is built from TRBV27 and TRBJ2-1; D is perhaps TRBD2 (6 bases). The CDR3 is made up of 16 amino acids. V lost 5 bases and J 4 bases, leaving 18 bases between the germline ends. Germline V gives CDR1 MNHEY, CDR2 SMNVEV (reference sequence). CDR3 loop: CASSIGALGTYNEQFF. The CDR3 coding sequence is TGTGCCAGCAGTATAGGAGCTCTCGGGACTTACAATGAGCAGTTCTTC.

This sequence joins TRBV9 and TRBJ1-5, with 8 bases lining up with TRBD1. The CDR3 is 16 residues long. The V and J ends lost 0 bases and 6 bases, in that order; junction bases with no gene match: 8. Germline V gives CDR1 SGDLS, CDR2 YYNGEE. CDR3 sequence: CASSVGPGGVGQPQHF. CDR3 sequence (DNA): TGTGCCAGCAGCGTAGGTCCAGGGGGCGTAGGTCAGCCCCAGCATTTT.

The rearrangement joins TRBV3-1 to TRBJ2-5; possibly TRBD2 for D (5 bases). V lost 0 bases and J lost 5, with 10 bases in between. Germline lookup yields CDR1 LGHDT and CDR2 YNNKEL (reference sequence). CDR3 size: 14 residues. CDR3: CASSQDTSGETQYF. Written as DNA, the CDR3 is TGTGCCAGCAGCCAAGATACTAGTGGGGAGACCCAGTACTTC.

The chain uses TRBV7-2 and TRBJ1-5, with a possible D match to TRBD1 (5 bases). V lost 0 bases, J lost 9 bases, and 9 bases lay in between. This CDR3 has 13 amino acids. Germline CDR1 and CDR2: SGHTA and FQGNSA. The CDR3 bases are TGTGCCAGCAGCTTAGCGCAGGGTGGGCCCCAGCATTTT. Residues: CASSLAQGGPQHF.

The DNA of the CDR3 is TGTGCCAGCAGCGACCCGGGACTAGCGGGGGGGAGCACAGATACGCAGTATTTT. Amino acids: CASSDPGLAGGSTDTQYF. V usage is TRBV7-2 and J usage is TRBJ2-3; 16 bases match TRBD2. The CDR3 is 18 residues long. The V gene's germline CDR1 is SGHTA and CDR2 FQGNSA. The ends lost 5 bases at V and 0 bases at J; junction bases unmatched: 5.

A few counts support this clonotype. Relative to the germline gene, one junction end is altered; a read error may explain this. CDR3 loop: CASSIAGSYGYEQCF. In nucleotides, the CDR3 is TGTGCCAGTAGTATAGCGGGATCGTACGGCTACGAGCAGTGCTTC. This chain joins TRBV19 and TRBJ2-7; perhaps TRBD2 as D (5 bases). CDR1 is LNHDA and CDR2 is SQIVND in the germline V gene (reference sequence). This CDR3 comprises 15 residues.

The chain couples TRBV10-3 to TRBJ2-5, with D uncertain. The length of the CDR3 is 14 residues. Trimming took off 0 bases at V and 4 bases at J, with 9 bases between the two ends. Germline CDR1 reads ENHRY; CDR2 reads SYGVKD. The chain's CDR3 is CAISESGRPETQYF. CDR3 nucleotide sequence: TGTGCCATCAGTGAGTCCGGCAGGCCAGAGACCCAGTACTTC.

This clonotype was recorded many times. The V gene is TRBV27, the J gene TRBJ2-5; weak D call: TRBD2 (6 bases). Germline values: CDR1 MNHEY, CDR2 SMNVEV (reference sequence). V lost 5 bases, J lost 9 bases, and 22 bases lay in between. The length of the CDR3 is 15 residues. The CDR3 sequence: CASSPGGPAERAQYF. In nucleotides, the CDR3 is TGTGCCAGCAGTCCCGGGGGACCAGCGGAACGGGCCCAGTACTTC.

This clonotype has more than one count but fewer than ten. The gene calls are TRBV28 and TRBJ2-7, with a tentative D call TRBD1 (5 bases). The germline gives CDR1 MDHEN, CDR2 SYDVKM. CDR3 length equals 14 residues. With 1 base removed from V and 6 bases from J, the gap between germline ends came to 13 bases. Written as DNA, the CDR3 is TGTGCCAGCAGTTTATATGGGGCGGAATGCGAGCAGTACTTC. Translation gives CASSLYGAECEQYF. Based on the CDR3 plus reference TRBV28 and TRBJ2-7, the full variable domain is DVKVTQSSRYLVKRTGEKVFLECVQDMDHENMFWYRQDPGLGLRLIYFSYDVKMKEKGDIPEGYSVSREKKERFSLILESASTNQTSMYLCASSLYGAECEQYFGPGTRLTVT.

This sequence joins TRBV18 and TRBJ2-1; D is perhaps TRBD2 (5 bases). The germline CDR1 and CDR2 sequences are KGHSH and LQKENI. Trimming removed 3 bases from V and 6 bases from J, with 12 bases in between. The CDR3 contains 14 residues. The CDR3 DNA reads as TGTGCCAGCTCACCGGTTTTCGGACTCAATGAGCAGTTCTTC. It is translated as CASSPVFGLNEQFF.

The rearrangement links TRBV11-2 to TRBJ2-2; D not certain. CDR1 is SGHAT and CDR2 is FQNNGV in the germline V gene. V was trimmed by 5 bases and J by 2 bases, leaving 6 bases between them. This CDR3 is 13 amino acids long. The CDR3 bases are TGTGCCAGCAGCGCAGTTAACACCGGGGAGCTGTTTTTT. Residues: CASSAVNTGELFF.

This clonotype was seen repeatedly, ten times or more. The J gene is TRBJ2-1, the V gene TRBV7-9; 10 nucleotides line up with TRBD1. The CDR3 has 16 residues. Germline trimming cut 1 base from V and 3 bases from J; bases unmatched to any gene: 3. Germline V gene data show CDR1 as SEHNR and CDR2 as FQNEAQ (reference sequence). The CDR3 sequence is CASSLGRTGGYNEQFF. The DNA for the CDR3 is TGTGCCAGCAGCTTAGGACGGACAGGGGGCTACAATGAGCAGTTCTTC.

This chain connects TRBV6-1 to TRBJ2-5; 8 bases match TRBD2. The CDR3 is made up of 17 amino acids. The ends lost 7 bases at V and 2 bases at J; junction bases unmatched: 15. CDR1 is MNHNS and CDR2 is SASEGT in the germline V gene. The DNA of the CDR3 is TGTGCCAGCACAGCGGTGTACGGGGGGGATTGGCAAGAGACCCAGTACTTC. This translates into CASTAVYGGDWQETQYF.

This clonotype was observed a few times. The V and J genes are TRBV7-2 and TRBJ2-7, with TRBD2 matching 16 bases. The trim removed 4 bases at V and 4 bases at J, leaving 10 bases unmatched. The CDR3 runs 18 residues. Germline CDR1 SGHTA, CDR2 FQGNSA. The CDR3 is CASSSRSGTSGRGYEQYF. The CDR3 nucleotides read TGTGCCAGCAGCTCTCGTTCCGGGACTAGCGGGAGGGGGTACGAGCAGTACTTC.